A selection of T cell receptor beta chains follows, all from one sample in a study of blood T cell repertoires in COVID-19. Some clones are missing from TCRdb's copy, which holds only in-frame ones; the method was immunoSEQ multiplex PCR. The data contain some 200,000 clones, around 83% of them seen just once; the ten biggest clones take up roughly 6.1%. The source material was peripheral blood. The receptors were sampled from a woman in her 40s with acute or convalescent COVID-19. CDR3s leave out the opening cysteine and the closing phenylalanine or tryptophan.

j_call,v_call,cdr3_aa
TRBJ1-3,TRBV27,ASSLTGVGRNTIY
TRBJ2-2,TRBV3-1/TRBV3-2,ASSETITGYTGELF
TRBJ2-3,TRBV27,ASSTRTGVSTDTQY
TRBJ2-6,TRBV5-3,ARSLGTGAGANVLT
TRBJ1-5,TRBV5-5,ASSYGQGLSQPQH
TRBJ1-2,TRBV18,ASSPRREDGYT
TRBJ1-1,TRBV6-6,ASSYGTANTEAF
TRBJ2-1,TRBV10-3,AISVGEGVYNEQF
TRBJ2-5,TRBV29-1,TIAGQQETQY
TRBJ2-1,TRBV27,ASSLSWGESYNEQF
TRBJ2-3,TRBV6-5,ASSSWTASTDTQY
TRBJ1-4,TRBV27,ASSPRGLPNEKLF
TRBJ2-5,TRBV27,ASSFAGGGGTQY
TRBJ1-2,TRBV2,ASSETRGSGASYGYT
TRBJ1-1,TRBV18,ASSRTTGEGTEAF
TRBJ2-2,TRBV3-1/TRBV3-2,ASSQEYNTGELF
TRBJ2-3,TRBV9,ASSGRGSTDTQY